The text below deals with one T cell receptor beta chain. Source study methods: Reference gene primer amplification in the assay estimated nucleated cell counts. Clones were read by immunoSEQ multiplex PCR, and TCRdb kept only the in-frame ones, dropping some. V and J calls and clone size are those listed in that table; D and trimming were worked out from the DNA. The sample lists fewer than 200,000 clones; roughly 79% were seen once. This specimen belongs to a study of blood T cell repertoires in COVID-19. In the study overall: Samples representing acute and convalescent COVID-19 were sourced from the United States, Italy and Spain. Sample material is recorded as cDNA or gDNA derived from T cells, B-cell-depleted T cells, or PBMCs.

Germline CDR1 and CDR2: WNHNN and SYGVQD (reference sequence). Deletions cut 0 bases from V and 0 bases from J, with 7 bases between. This CDR3 is 15 amino acids long. The origin of this receptor is a woman in her 70s with acute or convalescent COVID-19. This chain uses TRBV10-1 with TRBJ2-3; D call uncertain. Sequences were obtained from peripheral blood. Here the CDR3 reads CASSESDTSTDTQYF. The CDR3, as DNA: TGCGCCAGCAGTGAGTCTGACACTAGCACAGATACGCAGTATTTT.